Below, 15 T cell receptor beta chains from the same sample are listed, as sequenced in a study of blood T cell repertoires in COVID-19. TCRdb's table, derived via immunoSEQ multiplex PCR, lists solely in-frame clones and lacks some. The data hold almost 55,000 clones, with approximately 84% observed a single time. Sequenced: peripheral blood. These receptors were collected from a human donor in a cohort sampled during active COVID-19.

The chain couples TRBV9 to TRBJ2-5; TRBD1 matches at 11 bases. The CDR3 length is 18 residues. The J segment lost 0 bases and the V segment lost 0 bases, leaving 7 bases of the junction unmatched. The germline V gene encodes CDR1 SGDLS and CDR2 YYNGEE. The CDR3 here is CASSVGRGQGAHQETQYF. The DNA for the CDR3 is TGTGCCAGCAGCGTAGGTCGCGGACAGGGGGCGCACCAAGAGACCCAGTACTTC.

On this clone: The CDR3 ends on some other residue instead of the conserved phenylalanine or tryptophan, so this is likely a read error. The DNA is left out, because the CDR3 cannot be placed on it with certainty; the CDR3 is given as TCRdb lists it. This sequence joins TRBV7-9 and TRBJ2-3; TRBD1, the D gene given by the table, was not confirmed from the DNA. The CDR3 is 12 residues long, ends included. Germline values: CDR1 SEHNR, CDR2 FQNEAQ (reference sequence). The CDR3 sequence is CASSLSWTGLRL.

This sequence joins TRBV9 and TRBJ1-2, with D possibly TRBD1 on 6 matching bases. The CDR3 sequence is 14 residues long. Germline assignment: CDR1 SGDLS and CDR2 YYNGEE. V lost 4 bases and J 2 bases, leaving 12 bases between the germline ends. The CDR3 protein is CASSRRQENYGYTF. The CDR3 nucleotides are TGTGCCAGCAGCCGGCGACAGGAAAACTATGGCTACACCTTC.

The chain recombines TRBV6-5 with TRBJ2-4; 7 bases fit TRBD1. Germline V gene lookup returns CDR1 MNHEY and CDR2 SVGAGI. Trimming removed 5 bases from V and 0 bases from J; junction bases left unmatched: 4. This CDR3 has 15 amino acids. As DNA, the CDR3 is TGTGCCAGCAGTACGGGACAGCTAGCCAAAAACATTCAGTACTTC. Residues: CASSTGQLAKNIQYF.

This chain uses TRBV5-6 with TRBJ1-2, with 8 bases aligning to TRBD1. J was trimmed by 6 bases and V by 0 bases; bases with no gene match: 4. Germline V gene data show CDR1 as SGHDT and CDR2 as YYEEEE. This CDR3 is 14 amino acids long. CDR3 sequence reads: CASSLGDRLDGYTF. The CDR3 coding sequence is TGTGCCAGCAGCTTGGGGGACAGGCTGGATGGCTACACCTTC.

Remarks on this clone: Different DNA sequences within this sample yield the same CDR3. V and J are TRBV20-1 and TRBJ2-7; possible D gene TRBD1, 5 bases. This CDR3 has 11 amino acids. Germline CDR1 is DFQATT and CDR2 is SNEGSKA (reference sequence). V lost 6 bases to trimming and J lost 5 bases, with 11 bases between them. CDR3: CSATSGHEQYF. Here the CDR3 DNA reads TGCAGTGCGACGTCAGGGCACGAGCAGTACTTC.

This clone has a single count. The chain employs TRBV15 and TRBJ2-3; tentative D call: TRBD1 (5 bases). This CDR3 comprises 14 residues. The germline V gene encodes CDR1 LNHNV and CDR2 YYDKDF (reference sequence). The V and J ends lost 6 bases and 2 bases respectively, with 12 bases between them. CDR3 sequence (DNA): TGTGCCACCAGAACAGGCGTGTACACAGATACGCAGTATTTT. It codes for CATRTGVYTDTQYF.

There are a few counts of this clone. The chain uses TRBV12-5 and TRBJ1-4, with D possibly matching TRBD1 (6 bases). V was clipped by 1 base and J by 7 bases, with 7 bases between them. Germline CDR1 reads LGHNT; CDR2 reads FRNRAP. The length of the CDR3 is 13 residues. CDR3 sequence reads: CASGLGTVEKLFF. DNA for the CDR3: TGTGCTAGTGGTTTGGGGACAGTTGAAAAACTGTTTTTT.

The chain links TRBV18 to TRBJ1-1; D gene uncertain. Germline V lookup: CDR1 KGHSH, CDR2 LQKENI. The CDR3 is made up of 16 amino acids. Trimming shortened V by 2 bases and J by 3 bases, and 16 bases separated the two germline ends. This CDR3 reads CASSPFAGGIDTEAFF. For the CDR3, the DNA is TGTGCCAGCTCACCATTCGCCGGAGGGATCGACACTGAAGCTTTCTTT. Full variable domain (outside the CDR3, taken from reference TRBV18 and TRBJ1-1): NAGVMQNPRHLVRRRGQEARLRCSPMKGHSHVYWYRQLPEEGLKFMVYLQKENIIDESGMPKERFSAEFPKEGPSILRIQQVVRGDSAAYFCASSPFAGGIDTEAFFGQGTRLTVV.

CDR3 in DNA: TGCAGCGTTGATTCTAGCGGAGGGACCCGGGGGGAGCTGTTTTTT. As protein: CSVDSSGGTRGELFF. The gene calls are TRBV29-1 and TRBJ2-2; 7 bases are shared with TRBD2. This CDR3 region has 15 residues. V lost 3 bases to trimming and J lost 8 bases; unmatched junction nucleotides: 12. Germline loops: CDR1 SQVTM, CDR2 ANQGSEA.

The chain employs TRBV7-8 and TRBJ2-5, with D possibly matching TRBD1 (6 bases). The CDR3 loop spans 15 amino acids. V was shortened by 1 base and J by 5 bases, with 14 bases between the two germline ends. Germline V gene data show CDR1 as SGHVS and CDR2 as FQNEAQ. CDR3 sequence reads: CASSLGQARTETQYF. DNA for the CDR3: TGTGCCAGCAGCTTAGGACAGGCTCGTACGGAGACCCAGTACTTC.

CDR3 sequence reads: CASSPTPGNSYEQYF. The CDR3 DNA reads as TGTGCCAGCAGTCCCACCCCAGGGAACTCCTACGAGCAGTACTTC. The genes are TRBV27 and TRBJ2-7; TRBD1 is a possible D gene (5 bases). There are 15 residues in the CDR3. Germline-derived CDR1 and CDR2 are MNHEY and SMNVEV (reference sequence). V lost 5 bases, J lost 0 bases, and 14 bases lay in between.

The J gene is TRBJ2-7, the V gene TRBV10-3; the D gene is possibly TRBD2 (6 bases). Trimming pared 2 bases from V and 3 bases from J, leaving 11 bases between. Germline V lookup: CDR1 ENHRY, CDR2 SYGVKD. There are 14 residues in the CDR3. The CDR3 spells CAISERREDYEQYF. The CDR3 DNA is TGTGCCATCAGTGAGCGCAGGGAGGACTACGAGCAGTACTTC.

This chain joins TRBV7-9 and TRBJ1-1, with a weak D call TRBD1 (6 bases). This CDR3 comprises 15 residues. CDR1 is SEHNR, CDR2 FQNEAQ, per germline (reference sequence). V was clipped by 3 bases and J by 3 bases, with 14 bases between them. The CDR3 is CASSFSTGYDTEAFF. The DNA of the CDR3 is TGTGCCAGCAGCTTTTCGACAGGTTATGACACTGAAGCTTTCTTT. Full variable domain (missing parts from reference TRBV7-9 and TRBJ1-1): DTGVSQNPRHKITKRGQNVTFRCDPISEHNRLYWYRQTLGQGPEFLTYFQNEAQLEKSRLLSDRFSAERPKGSFSTLEIQRTEQGDSAMYLCASSFSTGYDTEAFFGQGTRLTVV.

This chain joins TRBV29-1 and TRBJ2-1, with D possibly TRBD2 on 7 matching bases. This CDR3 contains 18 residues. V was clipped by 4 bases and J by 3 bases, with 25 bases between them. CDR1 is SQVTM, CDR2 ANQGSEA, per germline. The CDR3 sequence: CSVVKSPGQGTNYNEQFF. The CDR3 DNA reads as TGCAGCGTTGTAAAGAGCCCCGGGCAGGGGACTAACTACAATGAGCAGTTCTTC.